Below are 5 T cell receptor beta chains sequenced from a single sample in a study of cytomegalovirus exposure and HLA in healthy donors. Primers for the PCR totalled 60 Vbeta and 13 Jbeta. The table came from immunoSEQ multiplex PCR; TCRdb's copy has only in-frame clones and leaves some out. This repertoire shows about 140,000 clones, under 85% found once; its top ten account for approximately 0.97%. Sequencing used PBMCs. The receptors here all came from a man aged 18 to 30 in good health and CMV-seronegative.

This chain uses TRBV18 with TRBJ1-2; 8 nucleotides agree with TRBD1. CDR1 is KGHSH, CDR2 LQKENI, per germline. V lost 3 bases, J lost 3 bases, and 6 bases stayed unmatched. This CDR3 comprises 15 residues. CDR3 loop: CASSPSGQGYYGYTF. The CDR3, as DNA: TGTGCCAGCTCACCGTCCGGACAGGGTTACTATGGCTACACCTTC.

This clone came up once. The V call is TRBV5-1, the J call TRBJ2-7; D might be TRBD1 (6 bases). Trimming stripped 4 bases from V and 2 bases from J, with 19 bases between. CDR1 is SGHRS and CDR2 is YFSETQ in the germline V gene. CDR3 length: 16 amino acids. In DNA form, the CDR3 reads TGCGCCAGCAGCCCTCTAATAACAGGGCCCACCTACGAGCAGTACTTC. Amino acids: CASSPLITGPTYEQYF.

The CDR3 here is CASRRTVSGELFF. The CDR3, as DNA: TGTGCCAGCAGGAGGACAGTTTCCGGGGAGCTGTTTTTT. The rearrangement joins TRBV6-1 to TRBJ2-2, with a possible D match to TRBD1 (6 bases). The ends were cut back, 6 bases at V and 6 bases at J, with 11 bases in the middle. Germline CDR1 is MNHNS and CDR2 is SASEGT. The CDR3 has 13 residues.

The CDR3 bases are TGTGCCAGCAGTGAAGCTGGGACAGCCCCTGAAGCTTTCTTT. Translation gives CASSEAGTAPEAFF. This rearrangement joins TRBV2 to TRBJ1-1, with 7 bases identical to TRBD1. The CDR3 loop spans 14 amino acids. Germline CDR1 and CDR2: SNHLY and FYNNEI. With V trimmed by 0 bases and J by 6 bases, 4 bases remained unmatched.

This chain uses TRBV4-3 with TRBJ2-1, with TRBD2 identical over 10 bases. CDR3 length: 17 amino acids. Unmatched junction bases numbered 11, after V lost 2 bases and J lost 7 bases. Germline values: CDR1 LGHNA, CDR2 YSLEER. CDR3 nucleotide sequence: TGCGCCAGCAGCCAATTTACCGGGACTAGCGAAATAAATGAGCAGTTCTTC. Its translation is CASSQFTGTSEINEQFF.